Below, 31 T cell receptor beta chains from the same sample are listed, as sequenced in a study of Ad26.COV2.S vaccination and SARS-CoV-2 variants. Generated by immunoSEQ multiplex PCR, the TCRdb table keeps only in-frame clones and is missing some. The data contain about 400,000 clones, over 75% of them seen just once; the ten biggest clones take up around 3.6%. Treatment specified: about 20 received Ad26.COV2.S at low or high dose, single or two shots; several received placebo; per-sample allocation not given. Day 63 after the first vaccine or placebo injection was the time point for sampling. Sequencing was performed on peripheral blood, taken in a trial of Ad26.COV2.S vaccine versus placebo. These receptors all stem from a person aged 18-60 years who received the Ad26.COV2.S COVID-19 vaccine or a placebo.

V is TRBV11-2 and J is TRBJ1-2, with D unclear. This CDR3 has 15 amino acids. V lost 0 bases and J 4 bases, leaving 12 bases between the germline ends. CDR1 and CDR2 from the germline V gene are SGHAT and FQNNGV. CDR3 in amino acids: CASSLDPGGIYGYTF. The CDR3 bases are TGTGCCAGCAGCTTAGACCCAGGCGGGATCTATGGCTACACCTTC.

V and J are TRBV3-1 (or the pseudogene TRBV3-2) and TRBJ1-2; D unresolved. Germline V CDR1 and CDR2: LGHDT, YNNKEL (reference sequence). The CDR3 has 13 amino acids. The V and J ends lost 4 bases and 8 bases respectively, with 14 bases between them. The CDR3: CASSPLWEGGYTF. CDR3 in DNA: TGTGCCAGCAGCCCTTTGTGGGAGGGAGGCTACACCTTC.

This chain's CDR3 is CASSPGLAGGHEQFF. The CDR3 DNA reads TGCGCCAGCAGCCCGGGACTAGCGGGGGGGCATGAGCAGTTCTTC. J is TRBJ2-1 and V is TRBV4-3, with 16 bases fitting TRBD2. In germline, CDR1 is LGHNA, CDR2 YSLEER. Trimming at V came to 4 bases and at J to 8 bases, leaving 2 bases not matched to a gene. The CDR3 covers 15 residues.

The chain carries TRBV12-3 or TRBV12-4 and TRBJ2-7, with D possibly being TRBD2 (6 bases). The germline V and J ends were trimmed by 6 bases and 1 base, with 10 bases remaining between them. There are 13 residues in the CDR3. This chain's CDR3 is CASRRGTSYEQYF. CDR3 in DNA: TGTGCCAGCAGACGGGGGACGTCCTACGAGCAGTACTTC.

The V gene is TRBV4-3, the J gene TRBJ1-2, with a tentative D call TRBD1 (5 bases). Germline-derived CDR1 and CDR2 are LGHNA and YSLEER. The ends were cut back, 1 base at V and 7 bases at J, with 19 bases in the middle. The CDR3 is made up of 16 amino acids. The CDR3 DNA follows: TGCGCCAGCAGCCAAGGAGCTTACTTTGGGACTTCTGGCTACACCTTC. Protein product: CASSQGAYFGTSGYTF.

This clone occurred once. This sequence joins TRBV11-2 and TRBJ2-2; perhaps D is TRBD1 or TRBD2 (5 bases each). The V end lost 3 bases, the J end lost 5 bases, and 13 bases lay between the germline ends. The germline gives CDR1 SGHAT, CDR2 FQNNGV. The CDR3 spans 15 residues. The CDR3 region is CASSLGVVWTGELFF. CDR3 DNA sequence: TGTGCCAGCAGCTTGGGGGTTGTGTGGACCGGGGAGCTGTTTTTT. The full variable domain, with the rest looked up from reference TRBV11-2 and TRBJ2-2, is EAGVAQSPRYKIIEKRQSVAFWCNPISGHATLYWYQQILGQGPKLLIQFQNNGVVDDSQLPKDRFSAERLKGVDSTLKIQPAKLEDSAVYLCASSLGVVWTGELFFGEGSRLTVL.

The CDR3 nucleotides read TGTGCCAGCAGTTTAACAGGCCAGGGGTTCTACGAGCAGTACTTC. It yields the protein CASSLTGQGFYEQYF. The chain employs TRBV27 and TRBJ2-7; a weak D match, TRBD1 (6 bases). There are 15 residues in the CDR3. V was clipped by 2 bases and J by 3 bases, with 14 bases between them. Germline V gene lookup returns CDR1 MNHEY and CDR2 SMNVEV (reference sequence).

This rearrangement joins TRBV28 to TRBJ2-2; 8 positions match TRBD1. Germline loops: CDR1 MDHEN, CDR2 SYDVKM. The V gene end was trimmed by 3 bases and the J gene end by 5 bases; junction bases not matched to a gene: 5. The CDR3 is 15 amino acids. In DNA, the CDR3 is TGTGCCAGCAGTTTCCCAGGGGGCGGTACCGGGGAGCTGTTTTTT. Translating gives CASSFPGGGTGELFF.

The CDR3 DNA reads TGTGCCAGCAGCTTAGCCCCGGGGGAAGATACGCAGTATTTT. Residues: CASSLAPGEDTQYF. The genes are TRBV7-3 and TRBJ2-3, with D perhaps TRBD2 (6 bases). This CDR3 comprises 14 residues. Trimming removed 2 bases at V and 5 bases at J, with 11 bases between. The germline V gene has CDR1 SGHTA and CDR2 FQGTGA.

The chain carries TRBV3-1 (or the pseudogene TRBV3-2) and TRBJ2-2; D call uncertain. The CDR3 is 14 residues long. Trimming left V 1 base short and J 1 base short, with 4 bases between. Germline CDR1 LGHDT, CDR2 YNNKEL (reference sequence). CDR3 in amino acids: CASSQAGNTGELFF. The CDR3 DNA reads TGTGCCAGCAGCCAAGCAGGGAACACCGGGGAGCTGTTTTTT.

This chain links TRBV27 with TRBJ2-7; D possibly matches TRBD1 or TRBD2 (5 bases each). The CDR3 sequence is 14 residues long. Looked up from germline, CDR1 is MNHEY and CDR2 is SMNVEV (reference sequence). Deletions cut 5 bases from V and 4 bases from J, with 15 bases between. CDR3 in amino acids: CASSGTDGFYEQYF. As DNA, the CDR3 is TGTGCCAGCAGTGGGACGGATGGTTTTTACGAGCAGTACTTC.

The CDR3 sequence is CASSIVQGGEKLFF. The CDR3 nucleotides are TGTGCCAGTAGTATAGTACAGGGAGGTGAAAAACTGTTTTTT. V and J are TRBV19 and TRBJ1-4; the D gene is possibly TRBD1 (6 bases). V was cut by 1 base and J by 7 bases, with 10 bases left in between. In germline, CDR1 is LNHDA, CDR2 SQIVND (reference sequence). This CDR3 has 14 amino acids.

The genes are TRBV24-1 and TRBJ2-5; TRBD1 is a possible D gene (5 bases). V lost 4 bases, J lost 3 bases, and 17 bases lay in between. Germline V lookup: CDR1 KGHDR, CDR2 SFDVKD. This CDR3 is built from 16 residues. The CDR3 DNA reads TGTGCCACCAGTGACCAGGGTCGGTCGAAGAAAGAGACCCAGTACTTC. This translates into CATSDQGRSKKETQYF.

The chain links TRBV6-6 to TRBJ2-2, with D uncertain. Trimming removed 2 bases from V and 7 bases from J, with 8 bases in between. From germline, CDR1 is MNHNY and CDR2 SVGAGI (reference sequence). This CDR3 has 13 amino acids. CDR3 in amino acids: CASSYGKIGELFF. The DNA of the CDR3 is TGTGCCAGCAGTTACGGGAAGATCGGGGAGCTGTTTTTT.

The CDR3 nucleotides read TGTGCCAGCAGCTTAAATGGCCGGGGCTCTGGGGCCAACGTCCTGACTTTC. It encodes CASSLNGRGSGANVLTF. The chain employs TRBV7-3 and TRBJ2-6; weak D call: TRBD2 (5 bases). Germline-derived CDR1 and CDR2 are SGHTA and FQGTGA. There are 17 residues in the CDR3. Trimming stripped 1 base from V and 0 bases from J, with 10 bases between.

The J gene is TRBJ2-5, the V gene TRBV10-3; either TRBD1 or TRBD2 may supply D (5 bases each). Trimming removed 7 bases from V and 3 bases from J, with 12 bases in between. This CDR3 comprises 13 residues. CDR1 ENHRY and CDR2 SYGVKD come from the germline V gene. The CDR3 bases are TGTGCCATCAAGGGGACGGAGGAAGAGACCCAGTACTTC. This sequence encodes CAIKGTEEETQYF.

In this sample, this clone turned up a few times. The chain employs TRBV6-5 and TRBJ1-4; 8 positions agree with TRBD1. CDR1 and CDR2 from the germline V gene are MNHEY and SVGAGI. There are 15 residues in the CDR3. V shed 7 bases and J 7 bases; nucleotides not matched to a gene: 11. The chain's CDR3 is CASTTGTGRGEKLFF. Written as DNA, the CDR3 is TGTGCCAGCACCACCGGGACAGGTCGGGGTGAAAAACTGTTTTTT.

This clone turned up a few times. The chain uses TRBV27 and TRBJ1-5; D unresolved. CDR3 length: 13 amino acids. V lost 3 bases to trimming and J lost 5 bases, with 8 bases between them. CDR1 is MNHEY, CDR2 SMNVEV, per germline (reference sequence). The CDR3 sequence is CASSFSADQPQHF. The DNA for the CDR3 is TGTGCCAGCAGTTTTTCCGCGGATCAGCCCCAGCATTTT.

V gene TRBV7-9 combines with J gene TRBJ2-2, with D perhaps TRBD1 (6 bases). Looked up from germline, CDR1 is SEHNR and CDR2 is FQNEAQ (reference sequence). V was clipped by 7 bases and J by 4 bases, with 19 bases between them. The CDR3 has 16 residues. CDR3 coding DNA: TGTGCCAGCACCCTCCGACAGGTTTCAGGCACCGGGGAGCTGTTTTTT. Encoded protein: CASTLRQVSGTGELFF.

The chain recombines TRBV6-5 with TRBJ1-1, with TRBD1 identical over 8 bases. The CDR3 extends over 16 amino acids. Germline V lookup: CDR1 MNHEY, CDR2 SVGAGI. J was trimmed by 2 bases and V by 0 bases; bases with no gene match: 5. CDR3 DNA: TGTGCCAGCAGTTACTCGGTCACAGGGGGAAACACTGAAGCTTTCTTT. It codes for CASSYSVTGGNTEAFF.

This clone occurred a few times. This chain connects TRBV7-2 to TRBJ1-1; TRBD1 might be the D (6 bases). Germline assignment: CDR1 SGHTA and CDR2 FQGNSA. Between the trimmed V and J ends, which lost 5 bases and 5 bases, there was a span of 21 bases. There are 16 residues in the CDR3. In DNA form, the CDR3 reads TGTGCCAGCAGCCGCGACGGGGGCTGGCTGAGAACTGAAGCTTTCTTT. Its translation: CASSRDGGWLRTEAFF.

The chain links TRBV4-1 to TRBJ2-7; D possibly uses TRBD1 or TRBD2 (6 bases each). The CDR3 sequence is 15 residues long. CDR1 and CDR2 from the germline V gene are MGHRA and YSYEKL. Trimming left V 2 bases short and J 6 bases short, with 17 bases between. The CDR3, as DNA: TGCGCCAGCAGCCAAAACAGGGAGGACGTCGGCGAGCAGTACTTC. It is translated as CASSQNREDVGEQYF.

The J gene is TRBJ1-6, the V gene TRBV9; TRBD1 might be the D (5 bases). This CDR3 is built from 15 residues. Trimming stripped 4 bases from V and 10 bases from J, with 18 bases between. Germline-derived CDR1 and CDR2 are SGDLS and YYNGEE. DNA of the CDR3: TGTGCCAGCAGCTCCGACTCGGAGGGGAGGTCACCCCTCCACTTT. This translates into CASSSDSEGRSPLHF.

The chain uses TRBV28 and TRBJ1-2; 8 nucleotides agree with TRBD1. The V and J ends lost 4 bases and 7 bases, in that order; junction bases with no gene match: 5. The CDR3 consists of 13 residues. CDR1 MDHEN and CDR2 SYDVKM come from the germline V gene. CDR3 nucleotide sequence: TGTGCCAGCAGTTCGGAACAGGGGGTTGGCTACACCTTC. It codes for CASSSEQGVGYTF.

This chain uses TRBV6-5 with TRBJ1-5; tentative D call: TRBD1 (6 bases). The CDR3 contains 14 residues. CDR1 and CDR2 (germline): MNHEY, SVGAGI. Trimming left V 6 bases short and J 4 bases short, with 13 bases between. The chain's CDR3 is CASSPRQANQPQHF. The CDR3 region has the DNA TGTGCCAGCAGCCCAAGACAGGCAAATCAGCCCCAGCATTTT.

The V and J genes are TRBV6-5 and TRBJ2-3; no clear D. The CDR3 consists of 15 residues. Germline V gene sequence: CDR1 MNHEY, CDR2 SVGAGI. Trimming took 0 bases from V and 2 from J, leaving 9 bases between them. Here the CDR3 reads CASSYSFTATDTQYF. The CDR3 region has the DNA TGTGCCAGCAGTTACTCGTTTACGGCCACAGATACGCAGTATTTT.

The rearrangement links TRBV19 to TRBJ1-5, with 9 bases matching TRBD1. CDR1 LNHDA and CDR2 SQIVND come from the germline V gene (reference sequence). With V trimmed by 5 bases and J by 6 bases, 8 bases remained unmatched. The CDR3 consists of 15 residues. The CDR3 region has the DNA TGTGCCAGTAGTCCCGACAGGGGGAGTAGTCAGCCCCAGCATTTT. Encoded protein: CASSPDRGSSQPQHF.

The gene calls are TRBV5-1 and TRBJ2-5; possible D gene TRBD2, 5 bases. Germline CDR1 reads SGHRS; CDR2 reads YFSETQ. CDR3 size: 15 residues. V lost 1 base and J 3 bases, leaving 13 bases between the germline ends. The CDR3 loop is CASSLLLAGEETQYF. CDR3 nucleotides: TGCGCCAGCAGCTTGTTGTTGGCGGGCGAAGAGACCCAGTACTTC.

This chain links TRBV21-1 with TRBJ2-5; TRBD2 is the table's D call and was not checked against the DNA. TRBV21-1 is a listed pseudogene. The CDR3 loop spans 15 amino acids. This CDR3 reads CASSKRERNQETQYF. The CDR3 bases are TGTGCCAGCAGCAAAAGGGAGCGCAACCAAGAGACCCAGTACTTC.

This chain links TRBV6-5 with TRBJ2-3; D assignment may be TRBD1 or TRBD2 (6 bases each). V was clipped by 5 bases and J by 1 base, with 7 bases between them. CDR3 length: 13 amino acids. Germline values: CDR1 MNHEY, CDR2 SVGAGI. The CDR3 DNA sequence: TGTGCCAGCAGTAGGGGGGGCACAGATACGCAGTATTTT. Amino acids: CASSRGGTDTQYF.

The chain recombines TRBV7-3 with TRBJ1-6; the D is unclear. Germline V lookup: CDR1 SGHTA, CDR2 FQGTGA. V was pared by 1 base and J by 11 bases, with 12 bases between. The CDR3 has 14 amino acids. The CDR3 DNA is TGTGCCAGCAGCTTAATGTCGTCGGGAACACCCCTCCACTTT. It is translated as CASSLMSSGTPLHF.